One sample yielded the 20 T cell receptor beta chains listed below, sequenced in a study of T cell repertoires in cytomegalovirus infection. These receptors' targets are unknown. TCRdb redid the calling of the reads with MiXCR, one entry per CDR3 protein. This sample yields about 830,000 distinct CDR3 sequences, of which approximately 32% are seen a single time; around 12% belongs to the top ten. The sequencing used cultured CD8+ T cells from PBMCs, collected from culture after CMV antigen stimulation. The origin of the receptors is a human donor in good health (CMV status not recorded). Some clones in this sample may be carry-over from other donors' samples.

The chain's CDR3 is CASSLAVEGNYGYTF. The CDR3 nucleotides are TGCGCCAGCAGCTTGGCCGTTGAGGGGAACTATGGCTACACCTTC. The chain recombines TRBV5-1 with TRBJ1-2, with D maybe TRBD1 (5 bases). The CDR3 sequence is 15 residues long. Trimming pared 0 bases from V and 2 bases from J, leaving 11 bases between. Germline loops: CDR1 SGHRS, CDR2 YFSETQ.

J is TRBJ1-6 and V is TRBV27, with TRBD1 as a possible D gene (6 bases). CDR1 is MNHEY, CDR2 SMNVEV, per germline (reference sequence). The CDR3 totals 17 residues. Trimming cost V 1 base and J 7 bases, with 17 bases left between them. CDR3 bases: TGTGCCAGCAGTTTATTAGCCCCGGGGGCCCCGAATTCACCCCTCCACTTT. Amino acid sequence: CASSLLAPGAPNSPLHF.

The table lists this clonotype with many counts. The rearrangement joins TRBV7-8 to TRBJ2-1, with D perhaps TRBD1 (6 bases). V gave up 4 bases and J gave up 0 bases, with 16 bases separating them. The CDR3 is 17 residues long. Germline CDR1 and CDR2: SGHVS and FQNEAQ. Here the CDR3 DNA reads TGTGCCAGCAGCTCCATACAGGGCGACAGCTCCTACAATGAGCAGTTCTTC. Translation: CASSSIQGDSSYNEQFF.

CDR3 nucleotide sequence: TGTGCCAGTAGTGTCCCGTTCGGGACAGCGAACACCGGGGAGCTGTTTTTT. Translation gives CASSVPFGTANTGELFF. The genes are TRBV19 and TRBJ2-2, with TRBD1 matching over 7 bases. V gave up 5 bases and J gave up 0 bases; unmatched junction bases: 9. The CDR3 is made up of 17 amino acids. In germline, CDR1 is LNHDA, CDR2 SQIVND (reference sequence).

This clonotype has a handful of counts. The CDR3 region is CASSAPGQGALSSYNSPLHF. CDR3 coding DNA: TGTGCCAGCAGTGCGCCGGGACAGGGCGCATTGAGCTCCTATAATTCACCCCTCCACTTT. The chain recombines TRBV25-1 with TRBJ1-6; 9 nucleotides agree with TRBD1. Trimming removed 4 bases from V and 0 bases from J; junction bases left unmatched: 13. In germline, CDR1 is MGHDK, CDR2 SYGVNS. The CDR3 contains 20 residues.

This clonotype was counted only a few times. The rearrangement uses TRBV7-6 and TRBJ2-5; the D is unclear. Between the trimmed V and J ends, which lost 7 bases and 3 bases, there was a span of 15 bases. This CDR3 has 14 residues. Germline loops: CDR1 SGHVS, CDR2 FNYEAQ. DNA of the CDR3: TGTGCCAGCACACCCCCACAGCGTGAAGAGACCCAGTACTTC. It yields the protein CASTPPQREETQYF.

This clonotype was counted only a few times. The rearrangement joins TRBV7-6 to TRBJ2-3; no clear D. This CDR3 region has 15 residues. The V gene's germline CDR1 is SGHVS and CDR2 FNYEAQ. V dropped 2 bases and J dropped 1 base, with 10 bases sitting between them. The CDR3 nucleotides read TGTGCCAGCAGCTTAAGGTACACGCGCACAGATACGCAGTATTTT. Residues: CASSLRYTRTDTQYF. Full variable domain (missing parts from reference TRBV7-6 and TRBJ2-3): GAGVSQSPRYKVTKRGQDVALRCDPISGHVSLYWYRQALGQGPEFLTYFNYEAQQDKSGLPNDRFSAERPEGSISTLTIQRTEQRDSAMYRCASSLRYTRTDTQYFGPGTRLTVL.

This clonotype has only a few counts. This sequence joins TRBV7-9 and TRBJ2-1; 11 nucleotides agree with TRBD2. V lost 5 bases, J lost 10 bases, and 7 bases stayed unmatched. The CDR3 totals 14 residues. Per germline, CDR1 SEHNR and CDR2 FQNEAQ (reference sequence). The CDR3 DNA is TGTGCCAGCAGCCCGTTAGCGGGGGGGCGCGAGCAGTTCTTC. Its translation is CASSPLAGGREQFF.

This clonotype was picked up many times. The J gene is TRBJ2-7, the V gene TRBV5-5; no clear D. V was pared by 1 base and J by 7 bases, with 18 bases between. The germline V gene has CDR1 SGHKS and CDR2 YYEKEE (reference sequence). The CDR3 loop spans 15 amino acids. CDR3 residues: CASSLLASQEDEQYV. CDR3 DNA sequence: TGTGCCAGCAGCTTGCTGGCCAGCCAAGAAGATGAGCAGTACGTC.

V gene TRBV12-3 or TRBV12-4 combines with J gene TRBJ1-1, with TRBD1 matching over 7 bases. This CDR3 has 13 amino acids. The J segment lost 11 bases and the V segment lost 5 bases, leaving 11 bases of the junction unmatched. CDR3 region: CASSPETGFEAFF. For the CDR3, the DNA is TGTGCCAGCAGTCCCGAGACAGGGTTTGAGGCTTTCTTT.

This clonotype occurred many times. This chain joins TRBV7-2 and TRBJ2-5; D remains unclear. The V gene's germline CDR1 is SGHTA and CDR2 FQGNSA. The CDR3 is 13 residues long. Trimming left V 5 bases short and J 4 bases short, with 11 bases between. In DNA form, the CDR3 reads TGTGCCAGCAGCCCAACCGTGAGAGAGACCCAGTACTTC. It translates to CASSPTVRETQYF.

This clonotype was found many times. The chain links TRBV7-2 to TRBJ1-1; TRBD1 might be the D (6 bases). The germline gives CDR1 SGHTA, CDR2 FQGNSA. This CDR3 is built from 15 residues. Trimming took off 5 bases at V and 0 bases at J, with 13 bases between the two ends. In DNA, the CDR3 is TGTGCCAGCAGCCGTTACAGGGCTTTGAACACTGAAGCTTTCTTT. It specifies CASSRYRALNTEAFF.

The count of this clonotype is one. This chain links TRBV27 with TRBJ2-7; D is perhaps TRBD1 (6 bases). The CDR3 extends over 12 amino acids. The germline gives CDR1 MNHEY, CDR2 SMNVEV (reference sequence). Trimming removed 8 bases from V and 5 bases from J, with 13 bases in between. In DNA form, the CDR3 reads TGTGCCAGCGGCCAGGGGTCCCACGAGCAGTACTTC. Amino acids: CASGQGSHEQYF.

This clonotype turned up a few times. The chain recombines TRBV6-5 with TRBJ2-7; 12 bases agree with TRBD2. CDR1 and CDR2 (germline): MNHEY, SVGAGI. The trim removed 0 bases at V and 6 bases at J, leaving 6 bases unmatched. The CDR3 is 16 amino acids. CDR3 loop: CASSYSLAGGPGEQYF. CDR3 sequence (DNA): TGTGCCAGCAGTTACTCGCTAGCGGGGGGGCCGGGCGAGCAGTACTTC.

The gene calls are TRBV6-2 or TRBV6-3 and TRBJ1-5, with no clear D. The V end was cut by 0 bases, the J end by 4 bases, with 4 bases between. The germline V gene encodes CDR1 MNHEY and CDR2 SVGEGT. This CDR3 is 13 amino acids long. Here the CDR3 reads CASSYSTNQPQHF. CDR3 DNA: TGTGCCAGCAGTTACTCAACGAATCAGCCCCAGCATTTT.

The chain is built from TRBV6-2 or TRBV6-3 and TRBJ1-2, with 7 bases fitting TRBD1. After removal of 6 bases from V and 8 bases from J, the junction contained 6 bases not matched to a gene. The CDR3 spans 12 residues. The germline CDR1 and CDR2 sequences are MNHEY and SVGEGT. The CDR3 nucleotides are TGTGCCAGCAGCTGGACAGGTGCCGGCTACACCTTC. This encodes CASSWTGAGYTF.

The chain employs TRBV7-9 and TRBJ1-1; tentative D call: TRBD1 (5 bases). The CDR3 sequence is 13 residues long. Trimming took off 4 bases at V and 4 bases at J, with 10 bases between the two ends. Germline-derived CDR1 and CDR2 are SEHNR and FQNEAQ (reference sequence). The CDR3 sequence: CASSSSGVTEAFF. The CDR3 DNA reads TGTGCCAGCAGCTCTTCGGGGGTCACTGAAGCTTTCTTT.

This chain links TRBV20-1 with TRBJ2-6, with D possibly being TRBD1 or TRBD2 (6 bases each). This CDR3 is 18 amino acids long. Germline-derived CDR1 and CDR2 are DFQATT and SNEGSKA (reference sequence). The V end lost 6 bases, the J end lost 0 bases, and 21 bases lay between the germline ends. As DNA, the CDR3 is TGCAGTGCCTTCGAGGGGGGCCAGACCAACTCTGGGGCCAACGTCCTGACTTTC. Protein: CSAFEGGQTNSGANVLTF.

V usage is TRBV5-1 and J usage is TRBJ1-1; D is ambiguous. This CDR3 is 14 amino acids long. From germline, CDR1 is SGHRS and CDR2 YFSETQ. V lost 4 bases, J lost 1 base, and 11 bases lay in between. The CDR3 DNA reads as TGCGCCAGCAGCACCCCTCTAGGGAACACTGAAGCTTTCTTT. Translated, it gives CASSTPLGNTEAFF.

The chain uses TRBV7-9 and TRBJ1-2; 10 bases align to TRBD1. Trimming cost V 5 bases and J 5 bases; bases outside gene matches: 8. This CDR3 spans 15 amino acids. Germline loops: CDR1 SEHNR, CDR2 FQNEAQ (reference sequence). The CDR3 sequence is CASSAPGTGEYGYTF. CDR3 nucleotide sequence: TGTGCCAGCAGCGCCCCCGGGACAGGGGAGTATGGCTACACCTTC.